This passage covers 18 T cell receptor beta chains from one sample sequenced in a study of T-cell memory formation after mild COVID-19. TCRdb re-derived calls from the 5' RACE reads in MiXCR, one entry per CDR3 protein. The table lists about 320,000 distinct CDR3 sequences, around an eighth of them singletons. Sequencing used PBMCs or a T cell subset sorted from them (not recorded which). All receptors derive from a man aged 18-30 years who had mild COVID-19 (a few samples of this study predate the infection). Cell type and time point are not known.

This rearrangement joins TRBV19 to TRBJ1-2; D gene unclear. Per the germline V gene, CDR1 is LNHDA and CDR2 is SQIVND (reference sequence). The ends were cut back, 10 bases at V and 0 bases at J, with 6 bases in the middle. The CDR3 is made up of 11 amino acids. The CDR3 bases are TGTGCCACTGCAACTAACTATGGCTACACCTTC. Protein product: CATATNYGYTF.

This clonotype showed up just a few times. This chain uses TRBV6-6 with TRBJ1-1; D not resolved. V gave up 0 bases and J gave up 5 bases, with 10 bases separating them. Germline V gene lookup returns CDR1 MNHNY and CDR2 SVGAGI (reference sequence). The length of the CDR3 is 14 residues. The CDR3 DNA is TGTGCCAGCAGTTACTCCGCGCGGGAGACTGAAGCTTTCTTT. Protein: CASSYSARETEAFF.

The CDR3 sequence: CASSEGQGSASPLHF. The CDR3, as DNA: TGTGCCAGCAGCGAAGGACAGGGTTCGGCCTCACCCCTCCACTTT. The chain recombines TRBV4-2 with TRBJ1-6; 8 positions match TRBD1. The V gene's germline CDR1 is LGHNA and CDR2 YNFKEQ. V shed 5 bases, J shed 10 bases, and the junction held 10 bases outside the gene matches. CDR3 length equals 15 residues.

This clonotype was found a few times. The rearrangement joins TRBV10-3 to TRBJ1-6; 11 nucleotides align to TRBD1. The germline V gene encodes CDR1 ENHRY and CDR2 SYGVKD. CDR3 length: 16 residues. Trimming at V came to 4 bases and at J to 7 bases, leaving 6 bases not matched to a gene. Here the CDR3 DNA reads TGTGCCATCAGTGGGACAGGGGGCTCGACGAATTCACCCCTCCACTTT. This gives the protein CAISGTGGSTNSPLHF.

The rearrangement links TRBV3-1 to TRBJ1-2; 9 nucleotides match TRBD1. Trimming at V came to 8 bases and at J to 2 bases, leaving 6 bases not matched to a gene. Germline-derived CDR1 and CDR2 are LGHDT and YNNKEL (reference sequence). The CDR3 is made up of 14 amino acids. CDR3 bases: TGTGCCAGCGCAAGACAGGGGGTCAACTATGGCTACACCTTC. This gives the protein CASARQGVNYGYTF.

V and J are TRBV12-3 or TRBV12-4 and TRBJ2-3; D may be TRBD1 (6 bases). The germline V and J ends were trimmed by 6 bases and 1 base, with 8 bases remaining between them. This CDR3 spans 13 amino acids. CDR3 in DNA: TGTGCCAGCAGACAGGGTGGCACAGATACGCAGTATTTT. It yields the protein CASRQGGTDTQYF.

The chain has TRBV4-3 and TRBJ2-7; D unresolved. CDR1 and CDR2 from the germline V gene are LGHNA and YSLEER. This CDR3 contains 13 residues. Trimming left V 0 bases short and J 7 bases short, with 10 bases between. This CDR3 reads CASSQDGMQEQYF. CDR3 nucleotide sequence: TGCGCCAGCAGCCAAGATGGGATGCAGGAGCAGTACTTC.

The chain uses TRBV5-1 and TRBJ2-5; 7 bases map to TRBD1. V trimming: 0 bases; J trimming: 5 bases; junction bases outside the gene matches: 13. Germline V gene data show CDR1 as SGHRS and CDR2 as YFSETQ. The CDR3 length is 17 residues. Written as DNA, the CDR3 is TGCGCCAGCAGCTTGGCCTGGCAGGGGGTATTGAGTGAGACCCAGTACTTC. Protein: CASSLAWQGVLSETQYF.

The gene calls are TRBV3-1 and TRBJ1-5; D gene ambiguous. Germline CDR1 reads LGHDT; CDR2 reads YNNKEL (reference sequence). V was cut by 2 bases and J by 3 bases, with 14 bases left in between. This CDR3 is 16 amino acids long. The CDR3 region is CASSQNQAGFNQPQHF. CDR3 in DNA: TGTGCCAGCAGCCAAAATCAGGCGGGGTTCAATCAGCCCCAGCATTTT.

This clonotype has more than one count but fewer than ten. The genes are TRBV28 and TRBJ2-1, with 10 nucleotides matching TRBD2. Germline CDR1 is MDHEN and CDR2 is SYDVKM. There are 14 residues in the CDR3. V gave up 6 bases and J gave up 8 bases; unmatched junction bases: 7. Here the CDR3 reads CASRASGGPDEQFF. The CDR3 DNA follows: TGTGCCAGCAGGGCTAGCGGGGGCCCGGATGAGCAGTTCTTC.

This clonotype showed up just a few times. The chain is built from TRBV19 and TRBJ1-2; D possibly corresponds to TRBD1 (5 bases). Deletions cut 3 bases from V and 3 bases from J, with 14 bases between. The CDR3 sequence is 15 residues long. Germline CDR1 reads LNHDA; CDR2 reads SQIVND (reference sequence). CDR3 DNA: TGTGCCAGTAGTATGGGAGCAGGGCTTCACTATGGCTACACCTTC. Amino acid sequence: CASSMGAGLHYGYTF.

This clonotype was seen a few times. The chain recombines TRBV18 with TRBJ1-5; 8 bases match TRBD1. The V gene's germline CDR1 is KGHSH and CDR2 LQKENI. J was trimmed by 4 bases and V by 4 bases; bases with no gene match: 9. This CDR3 spans 16 amino acids. The CDR3 protein is CASSLRTGRGNQPQHF. In nucleotides, the CDR3 is TGTGCCAGCTCACTTAGGACAGGGAGAGGTAATCAGCCCCAGCATTTT.

The chain uses TRBV27 and TRBJ2-7; 13 bases match TRBD2. This CDR3 has 15 amino acids. Germline lookup yields CDR1 MNHEY and CDR2 SMNVEV (reference sequence). V gave up 5 bases and J gave up 1 base; unmatched junction bases: 2. For the CDR3, the DNA is TGTGCCAGCAGTCCGACTAGCGGGGGGTCCTACGAGCAGTACGTC. Its translation is CASSPTSGGSYEQYV.

This clonotype was seen more than once but under ten times. The rearrangement uses TRBV7-9 and TRBJ2-3; possibly TRBD2 for D (6 bases). Trimming cost V 5 bases and J 4 bases, with 19 bases left between them. The CDR3 spans 16 residues. Germline V gene data show CDR1 as SEHNR and CDR2 as FQNEAQ (reference sequence). The CDR3 loop reads CASSRQPGVNADTQYF. The CDR3 DNA reads as TGTGCCAGCAGCCGGCAGCCGGGGGTAAATGCAGATACGCAGTATTTT. Variable domain in full (rest from reference TRBV7-9 and TRBJ2-3): DTGVSQNPRHKITKRGQNVTFRCDPISEHNRLYWYRQTLGQGPEFLTYFQNEAQLEKSRLLSDRFSAERPKGSFSTLEIQRTEQGDSAMYLCASSRQPGVNADTQYFGPGTRLTVL.

The gene calls are TRBV5-6 and TRBJ2-4, with D unclear. Trimming stripped 2 bases from V and 0 bases from J, with 9 bases between. This CDR3 region has 15 residues. The V gene's germline CDR1 is SGHDT and CDR2 YYEEEE. The DNA of the CDR3 is TGTGCCAGCAGCTTTGGACGGTTAGCCAAAAACATTCAGTACTTC. Translating it yields CASSFGRLAKNIQYF.

This clonotype has only a few counts. This sequence joins TRBV7-9 and TRBJ2-5; D tentatively fits TRBD1 or TRBD2 (7 bases each). The CDR3 loop spans 15 amino acids. Trimming shortened V by 5 bases and J by 4 bases, and 17 bases separated the two germline ends. CDR1 SEHNR and CDR2 FQNEAQ come from the germline V gene (reference sequence). The CDR3 DNA reads TGTGCCAGCAGCACACCTGACAGGGAGGGAGAGACCCAGTACTTC. It specifies CASSTPDREGETQYF.

The chain has TRBV21-1 and TRBJ2-7; the table's D call, TRBD1, has no DNA check behind it. TRBV21-1 counts as a pseudogene. This CDR3 has 14 residues. The CDR3 loop reads CASIRDPRLEEQYV. In DNA, the CDR3 is TGTGCCAGCATCCGGGACCCCCGATTGGAGGAGCAGTACGTC.

The sample holds many counts of this clonotype. One junction end does not reproduce the germline sequence, and a read error may be involved. The chain joins TRBV4-2 to TRBJ2-5, with 11 bases that match TRBD2. Germline-derived CDR1 and CDR2 are LGHNA and YNFKEQ. This CDR3 has 16 amino acids. CDR3 region: CASSQEPTSGAAKVIF. CDR3 in DNA: TGTGCCAGCAGCCAAGAGCCGACTAGCGGGGCCGCTAAAGTGATCTTC.